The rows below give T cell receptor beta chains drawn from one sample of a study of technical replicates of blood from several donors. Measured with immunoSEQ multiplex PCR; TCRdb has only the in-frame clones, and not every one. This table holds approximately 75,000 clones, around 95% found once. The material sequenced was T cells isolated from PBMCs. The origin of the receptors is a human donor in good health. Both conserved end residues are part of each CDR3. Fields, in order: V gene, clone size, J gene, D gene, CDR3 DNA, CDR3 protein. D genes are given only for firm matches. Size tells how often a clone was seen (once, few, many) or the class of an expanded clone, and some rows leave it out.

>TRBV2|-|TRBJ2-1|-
TGTGCCAGCAGTTTAAGAGACAATGAGCAGTTCTTC
CASSLRDNEQFF
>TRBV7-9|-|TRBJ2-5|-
TGTGCCAGCAGCTCGCAATCTATGGAGACCCAGTACTTC
CASSSQSMETQYF
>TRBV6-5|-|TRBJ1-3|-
TGTGCCAGCAGGGTACACGTCTCTGGAAACACCATATATTTT
CASRVHVSGNTIYF
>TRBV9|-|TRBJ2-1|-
TGTGCCAGCACCCCCGGGTTGGGAGGCCCTAATGAGCAGTTCTTC
CASTPGLGGPNEQFF
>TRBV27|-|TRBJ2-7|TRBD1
TGTGCCAGCAGTTTAAGGTCCGGGACAGGGCCCCACGAGCAGTACTTC
CASSLRSGTGPHEQYF
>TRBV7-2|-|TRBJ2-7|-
TGTGCCAGCAGCTTTTCTAGCTCCTACGAGCAGTACTTC
CASSFSSSYEQYF
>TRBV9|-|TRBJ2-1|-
TGTGCCAGCAGCCTTACTAGCAACAATGAGCAGTTCTTC
CASSLTSNNEQFF
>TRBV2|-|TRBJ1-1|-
TGTGCCAGCAGTGAACAGGGTGTCAAAGCTTTCTTT
CASSEQGVKAFF
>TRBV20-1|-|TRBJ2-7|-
TGCCCCGGTGCCTACGAGCAGTACTTC
CPGAYEQYF
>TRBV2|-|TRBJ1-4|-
TGTGCCAGCAGTGAAAGGGGTCAGCCTAATGAAAAACTGTTTTTT
CASSERGQPNEKLFF
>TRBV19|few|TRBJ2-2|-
TGTGCCAGTTTCCTCGGAGGCGGTACCGGGGAGCTGTTTTTT
CASFLGGGTGELFF